Here is one T cell receptor (beta chain) with its context. Its antigen is unidentified. The PCR ran on 60 Vbeta and 13 Jbeta primers. The table came from immunoSEQ multiplex PCR; TCRdb's copy has only in-frame clones and leaves some out. Here the sample spans approximately 130,000 clones, approximately 78% being singletons. This CDR3 region has 14 residues. CDR1 SGHRS and CDR2 YFSETQ come from the germline V gene. V gave up 7 bases and J gave up 7 bases, with 18 bases separating them. The data belong to a study of cytomegalovirus exposure and HLA in healthy donors. Study results and caveats: Cytomegalovirus-associated status was assigned to fewer than 200 TCR beta chains. The authors later found most CMV-associated TCR beta chains appeared HLA-restricted. Likely technical artifact: a cluster of highly shared sequence variants.

The V and J genes are TRBV5-1 and TRBJ2-1; D gene ambiguous. The clonotype comes from a woman aged 50 to 65 in good health and CMV-seropositive. Sequenced sample: PBMCs. CDR3 sequence reads: CASYLRLGGNEQFF. The CDR3 DNA reads as TGCGCCAGCTACCTCCGGCTAGGTGGGAATGAGCAGTTCTTC.